Listed below are T cell receptor beta chains from one sample, sequenced in a study of cytomegalovirus exposure and HLA in healthy donors. Clones were sequenced by immunoSEQ multiplex PCR, and TCRdb holds only the in-frame ones, with some missing. The sample includes approximately 150,000 clones, more than 75% seen only once; the top ten take roughly 2.4%. Input material: PBMCs. These receptors came from a woman aged 18-30 years in good health and CMV-seropositive. Both conserved end residues are part of each CDR3. A D gene is named only where the DNA matches it firmly. A row's size may be missing; if present it is once, few, many or a size class.

clone_size	d_call	v_call	j_call	cdr3_aa	cdr3_nt
-	TRBD1	TRBV6-1	TRBJ1-1	CASSLRTGATEAFF	TGTGCCAGCAGTCTTCGGACAGGAGCCACTGAAGCTTTCTTT
-	TRBD1	TRBV27	TRBJ1-6	CASSVQQGGGSPLHF	TGTGCCAGCAGCGTCCAACAGGGGGGAGGGTCACCCCTCCACTTT
-	-	TRBV5-1	TRBJ2-5	CASSAGGLTQETQYF	TGCGCCAGCAGCGCCGGGGGGCTGACCCAAGAGACCCAGTACTTC
-	-	TRBV5-1	TRBJ2-5	CASSLGGGASEETQYF	TGCGCCAGCAGCTTGGGAGGGGGGGCCTCGGAAGAGACCCAGTACTTC
-	TRBD2	TRBV30	TRBJ2-5	CAWSRGGAQSETQYF	TGTGCCTGGAGTCGGGGGGGAGCTCAGTCGGAGACCCAGTACTTC
-	TRBD1	TRBV15	TRBJ2-2	CATSRVGDRDTGELFF	TGTGCCACCAGCAGAGTTGGGGACAGAGACACCGGGGAGCTGTTTTTT
once	TRBD2	TRBV29-1	TRBJ2-1	CSVERLAGYNEQFF	TGCAGCGTTGAAAGGCTAGCGGGGTACAATGAGCAGTTCTTC
-	-	TRBV5-4	TRBJ2-5	CASSVSGSGETQYF	TGTGCCAGCAGCGTTTCCGGGAGTGGGGAGACCCAGTACTTC
-	TRBD1	TRBV28	TRBJ2-7	CASSLLQGTLEQYF	TGTGCCAGCAGTCTCCTACAGGGGACCCTCGAGCAGTACTTC
-	-	TRBV27	TRBJ2-7	CASSRAGASYEQYF	TGTGCCAGCAGTCGGGCGGGGGCGTCCTACGAGCAGTACTTC
-	-	TRBV5-1	TRBJ2-3	CASSLELISTDTQYF	TGCGCCAGCAGCTTGGAACTCATTAGCACAGATACGCAGTATTTT
-	-	TRBV2	TRBJ1-6	CASSFQGLGNSPLHF	TGTGCCAGCAGTTTCCAGGGTCTTGGTAATTCACCCCTCCACTTT
-	TRBD2	TRBV6-5	TRBJ2-1	CATELAGAPGRQFF	TGTGCCACGGAGCTAGCGGGGGCCCCTGGGAGGCAGTTCTTC
-	TRBD1	TRBV28	TRBJ1-1	CASSLVGQPYEAFF	TGTGCCAGCAGTCTAGTGGGACAGCCGTATGAAGCTTTCTTT
-	-	TRBV5-4	TRBJ2-7	CASSLGVVVPYEQYF	TGTGCCAGCAGCTTGGGAGTTGTGGTGCCCTACGAGCAGTACTTC